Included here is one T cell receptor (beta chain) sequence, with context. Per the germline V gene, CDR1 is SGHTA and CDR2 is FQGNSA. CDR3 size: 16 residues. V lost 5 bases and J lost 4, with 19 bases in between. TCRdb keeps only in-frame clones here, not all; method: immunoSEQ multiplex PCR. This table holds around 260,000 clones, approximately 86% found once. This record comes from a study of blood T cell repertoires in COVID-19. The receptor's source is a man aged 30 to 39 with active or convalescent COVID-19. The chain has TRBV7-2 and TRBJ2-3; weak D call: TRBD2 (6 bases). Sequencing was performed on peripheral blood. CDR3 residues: CASSPTASVQADTQYF. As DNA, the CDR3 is TGTGCCAGCAGCCCCACCGCTAGCGTGCAGGCAGATACGCAGTATTTT.